A selection of T cell receptor beta chains follows, all from one sample in a study of Tregs in tolerant kidney transplant recipients. The table came from immunoSEQ multiplex PCR; TCRdb's copy has only in-frame clones and leaves some out. The repertoire has about 240,000 clones, about 86% of them found once; the top ten carry 0.5% to 0.65%. Source material: CD4+ T cells from blood. All receptors come from a human donor in good health. The CDR3 runs from the conserved cysteine through the conserved F or W. D genes are given only for firm matches. Not all rows give a size; the values are once, few, many and, for expanded clones, a class.

clone_size,j_call,v_call,d_call,cdr3_nt,cdr3_aa
-,TRBJ1-4,TRBV29-1,-,TGCAGCGTTGAAAGACATGATGAAAAACTGTTTTTT,CSVERHDEKLFF
-,TRBJ1-1,TRBV18,TRBD1,TGTGCCAGCTCACCCCGGGGCGGACAGGGGATTGAAGCTTTCTTT,CASSPRGGQGIEAFF
-,TRBJ2-2,TRBV27,-,TGTGCCAGCAGTTTTAGCCAGAACACCGGGGAGCTGTTTTTT,CASSFSQNTGELFF
-,TRBJ1-2,TRBV5-1,-,TGCGCCAGCAGCTTGGAGGGCATCTCATCGTATGGCTACACCTTC,CASSLEGISSYGYTF
-,TRBJ2-1,TRBV18,TRBD2,TGTGCCAGCTCACTCTCCGGACTAGCGGGAGTAAGGAATGAGCAGTTCTTC,CASSLSGLAGVRNEQFF
-,TRBJ1-3,TRBV6-5,-,TGTGCCAGCAGCCCCAGCCCCTCTGGAAACACCATATATTTT,CASSPSPSGNTIYF
-,TRBJ2-7,TRBV12-5,-,TGTGCTAGTGGTTTGTTCCAGGGGAGCTCCTACGAGCAGTACTTC,CASGLFQGSSYEQYF
-,TRBJ1-4,TRBV7-3,-,TGTGCCAGCAGCTTAACCGGACAGCTAGGGGAAAAACTGTTTTTT,CASSLTGQLGEKLFF
-,TRBJ2-2,TRBV7-3,-,TGTGCCAGCAGCTTAACTCCGAACACCGGGGAGCTGTTTTTT,CASSLTPNTGELFF
-,TRBJ2-1,TRBV7-6,-,TGTGCCAGCAGCCAGACGGGACACGCAGTAGGTGAGCAGTTCTTC,CASSQTGHAVGEQFF
-,TRBJ2-7,TRBV6-5,TRBD2,TGTGCCAGCAGTTTCCCTAGCGGGGCTACCTACGAGCAGTACTTC,CASSFPSGATYEQYF
-,TRBJ2-7,TRBV11-3,-,TGTGCCAGCAGCCCGAGGGCAGGGGAGACCTACGAGCAGTACTTC,CASSPRAGETYEQYF
-,TRBJ1-3,TRBV5-1,-,TGCGCCAGCAGCTTGAAAACGGGAGCCCTTGGAAACACCATATATTTT,CASSLKTGALGNTIYF
few,TRBJ1-1,TRBV5-1,-,TGCGCCAGCACCCTTGACCCCCAGGGAATGAACACTGAAGCTTTCTTT,CASTLDPQGMNTEAFF
-,TRBJ2-5,TRBV5-1,TRBD1,TGCGCCAGCAGACAGGGGGCAGAGGAGACCCAGTACTTC,CASRQGAEETQYF
-,TRBJ1-1,TRBV5-1,TRBD1,TGCGCCAGCAGCTTGGCCGGACAGGGCGGGGAAACTGAAGCTTTCTTT,CASSLAGQGGETEAFF
-,TRBJ2-7,TRBV5-5,TRBD2,TGTGCCAGCAGCTTCCTAGCGGGGGGCCTAAGCTCCTACGAGCAGTACTTC,CASSFLAGGLSSYEQYF
-,TRBJ2-1,TRBV5-1,-,TGCGCCAGAGACCCCCGCCTGAAGTTCTTC,CARDPRLKFF